The next 21 T cell receptor beta chains were all read from a single sample in a study of OX40 agonist ivuxolimab in advanced cancers. Generated by immunoSEQ multiplex PCR, the TCRdb table keeps only in-frame clones and is missing some. The data show approximately 47,000 clones, more than 70% seen once. The sequencing used CD4+ or CD8+ T cells sorted from blood, collected in a trial of the OX40 agonist ivuxolimab. The receptors derive from an adult with an advanced solid tumor such as melanoma, head and neck, liver or kidney cancer.

J is TRBJ2-5 and V is TRBV5-1; 7 bases align to TRBD1. Germline V lookup: CDR1 SGHRS, CDR2 YFSETQ. The CDR3 has 15 amino acids. With V trimmed by 1 base and J by 1 base, 4 bases remained unmatched. The CDR3 here is CASSLTGDPQETQYF. In DNA form, the CDR3 reads TGCGCCAGCAGCTTGACAGGGGATCCCCAAGAGACCCAGTACTTC.

V and J are TRBV28 and TRBJ2-7, with 8 positions matching TRBD1. The CDR3 runs 13 residues. Germline trimming cut 8 bases from V and 2 bases from J; bases unmatched to any gene: 5. Germline loops: CDR1 MDHEN, CDR2 SYDVKM. CDR3 DNA sequence: TGTGCCAGCGGGACAGGAGCAACCTACGAGCAGTACTTC. Protein: CASGTGATYEQYF.

This clone was observed once. CDR3 in amino acids: CASSESGTNSYEQYF. DNA of the CDR3: TGCGCCAGCAGTGAGTCCGGGACAAACTCCTACGAGCAGTACTTC. The V and J genes are TRBV10-1 and TRBJ2-7; possible D gene TRBD1, 6 bases. The CDR3 consists of 15 residues. CDR1 and CDR2 (germline): WNHNN, SYGVQD (reference sequence). Trimming removed 0 bases from V and 0 bases from J, with 9 bases in between.

J is TRBJ1-5 and V is TRBV6-5, with D unresolved. Germline-derived CDR1 and CDR2 are MNHEY and SVGAGI. V lost 5 bases, J lost 0 bases, and 8 bases lay in between. The length of the CDR3 is 14 residues. The DNA of the CDR3 is TGTGCCAGCAGTACCCTATATAGCAATCAGCCCCAGCATTTT. It specifies CASSTLYSNQPQHF.

The chain has TRBV25-1 and TRBJ1-2; 7 nucleotides line up with TRBD1. The CDR3 sequence is 16 residues long. Germline CDR1 and CDR2: MGHDK and SYGVNS. J gave up 7 bases and V 4 bases, and 15 bases lay outside the gene matches. CDR3 in DNA: TGTGCCAGCAGTGGAGATACAGGGGCTTGGGTGTCTGGCTACACCTTC. The encoded protein is CASSGDTGAWVSGYTF.

This chain joins TRBV29-1 and TRBJ1-2; D is unclear. The CDR3 has 13 amino acids. V shed 4 bases and J shed 4 bases, with 13 bases lying between them. Looked up from germline, CDR1 is SQVTM and CDR2 is ANQGSEA. The CDR3 DNA is TGCAGCGTTGGGGGAGGGAGTGGCTATGGCTACACCTTC. Translation: CSVGGGSGYGYTF.

The V call is TRBV19, the J call TRBJ2-1; no clear D. This CDR3 has 14 residues. With 4 bases removed from V and 0 bases from J, the gap between germline ends came to 7 bases. CDR1 LNHDA and CDR2 SQIVND come from the germline V gene (reference sequence). The CDR3 protein is CASSKVGSYNEQFF. CDR3 nucleotides: TGTGCCAGTAGTAAGGTAGGCTCCTACAATGAGCAGTTCTTC.

This chain connects TRBV5-8 to TRBJ1-1; the D gene is possibly TRBD1 (6 bases). CDR1 is SGHTS, CDR2 YDEGEE, per germline. The V and J ends lost 3 bases and 0 bases respectively, with 12 bases between them. The CDR3 covers 15 residues. CDR3 DNA: TGTGCCAGCAGCTACTACGGACAGCTGAACACTGAAGCTTTCTTT. It translates to CASSYYGQLNTEAFF.

The chain carries TRBV5-1 and TRBJ1-1, with 9 positions matching TRBD1. The junction had 4 bases not matched to a gene; V was cut back by 0 bases and J by 7 bases. The CDR3 extends over 14 amino acids. Germline CDR1 and CDR2: SGHRS and YFSETQ. The CDR3 loop reads CASSLGPGQGEAFF. DNA for the CDR3: TGCGCCAGCAGCTTGGGACCGGGACAGGGTGAAGCTTTCTTT. The full variable domain, with the rest looked up from reference TRBV5-1 and TRBJ1-1, is KAGVTQTPRYLIKTRGQQVTLSCSPISGHRSVSWYQQTPGQGLQFLFEYFSETQRNKGNFPGRFSGRQFSNSRSEMNVSTLELGDSALYLCASSLGPGQGEAFFGQGTRLTVV.

This clone was seen a few times. CDR3 coding DNA: TGTGCCAGCAGTCAGGGTATCCAGCCCCAGCATTTT. Protein: CASSQGIQPQHF. V gene TRBV2 combines with J gene TRBJ1-5; a possible D gene is TRBD1 (5 bases). The CDR3 loop spans 12 amino acids. Germline assignment: CDR1 SNHLY and CDR2 FYNNEI. V shed 5 bases and J shed 7 bases, with 9 bases lying between them.

This clone was counted once. The CDR3 DNA follows: TGTGCCAGCAGGGATTCTCACGAGCAGTACTTC. The encoded protein is CASRDSHEQYF. The chain carries TRBV6-5 and TRBJ2-7; no clear D. The germline V gene encodes CDR1 MNHEY and CDR2 SVGAGI. V was trimmed by 6 bases and J by 5 bases, leaving 8 bases between them. This CDR3 has 11 residues.

This rearrangement joins TRBV6-4 to TRBJ2-5; 9 bases are a match to TRBD1. Germline V CDR1 and CDR2: MRHNA, SNTAGT. The J segment lost 4 bases and the V segment lost 3 bases, leaving 9 bases of the junction unmatched. This CDR3 is built from 16 residues. The CDR3: CASSDSLKGQGETQYF. CDR3 DNA: TGTGCCAGCAGTGATTCTCTTAAGGGACAGGGAGAGACCCAGTACTTC.

J is TRBJ2-7 and V is TRBV5-6, with 8 nucleotides matching TRBD2. The CDR3 length is 13 residues. CDR1 SGHDT and CDR2 YYEEEE come from the germline V gene. V dropped 1 base and J dropped 9; count of bases not matched to a gene: 6. The CDR3 spells CASSLHTSGGQYF. The CDR3 DNA follows: TGTGCCAGCAGCTTGCATACTAGCGGCGGGCAGTACTTC.

This rearrangement joins TRBV7-3 to TRBJ2-2; D is unclear. This CDR3 contains 16 residues. Deletions cut 5 bases from V and 4 bases from J, with 17 bases between. Germline V CDR1 and CDR2: SGHTA, FQGTGA. The CDR3 DNA follows: TGTGCCAGCAGCCCGGCAGGCACAGCGACCACCGGGGAGCTGTTTTTT. This encodes CASSPAGTATTGELFF.

The rearrangement uses TRBV30 and TRBJ1-4, with 7 bases matching TRBD1. The CDR3 length is 15 residues. The germline gives CDR1 GTSNPN, CDR2 SVGIG (reference sequence). After removal of 0 bases from V and 4 bases from J, the junction contained 5 bases not matched to a gene. CDR3 coding DNA: TGTGCCTGGAGTGTTAGGGGGCTGGTTAATGAAAAACTGTTTTTT. Translation: CAWSVRGLVNEKLFF.

This sequence joins TRBV6-5 and TRBJ1-2; D gene unclear. This CDR3 has 13 residues. Germline V CDR1 and CDR2: MNHEY, SVGAGI. Deletions cut 6 bases from V and 7 bases from J, with 15 bases between. CDR3 region: CASRAGPRPGYTF. The CDR3 bases are TGTGCCAGCAGGGCCGGGCCGCGGCCTGGCTACACCTTC.

The rearrangement uses TRBV11-2 and TRBJ2-1, with D perhaps TRBD2 (6 bases). Between the trimmed V and J ends, which lost 0 bases and 12 bases, there was a span of 9 bases. Germline V gives CDR1 SGHAT, CDR2 FQNNGV. CDR3 size: 12 residues. CDR3 loop: CASSLDRGGQFF. CDR3 coding DNA: TGTGCCAGCAGCTTAGATCGGGGAGGGCAGTTCTTC.

The chain carries TRBV19 and TRBJ2-1, with 7 bases lining up with TRBD2. V dropped 6 bases and J dropped 0; count of bases not matched to a gene: 2. Germline V gene sequence: CDR1 LNHDA, CDR2 SQIVND (reference sequence). The CDR3 is 14 residues long. The CDR3, as DNA: TGTGCCAGTAGGGGCGGGAGCTCCTACAATGAGCAGTTCTTC. Protein sequence: CASRGGSSYNEQFF. Variable domain in full (rest from reference TRBV19 and TRBJ2-1): DGGITQSPKYLFRKEGQNVTLSCEQNLNHDAMYWYRQDPGQGLRLIYYSQIVNDFQKGDIAEGYSVSREKKESFPLTVTSAQKNPTAFYLCASRGGSSYNEQFFGPGTRLTVL.

Here the CDR3 reads CASIGETQYF. In DNA, the CDR3 is TGTGCCAGCATTGGGGAGACCCAGTACTTC. The chain is built from TRBV6-5 and TRBJ2-5; D call uncertain. The CDR3 is 10 amino acids. V gave up 7 bases and J gave up 5 bases, with 5 bases separating them. Germline CDR1 MNHEY, CDR2 SVGAGI.

There are a few counts of this clone. The identical CDR3 is also encoded by other nucleotide sequences in the sample. V and J are TRBV11-1 and TRBJ2-3, with 8 bases that match TRBD2. This CDR3 has 16 residues. Germline V gene sequence: CDR1 SGHAT, CDR2 FQDESV (reference sequence). The V gene end was trimmed by 5 bases and the J gene end by 3 bases; junction bases not matched to a gene: 10. The CDR3 here is CASSPGTSGVTDTQYF. In nucleotides, the CDR3 is TGTGCCAGCAGCCCTGGAACTAGCGGCGTTACAGATACGCAGTATTTT.

The chain employs TRBV9 and TRBJ1-3; D remains unclear. V lost 3 bases and J lost 0, with 10 bases in between. The CDR3 runs 15 residues. The V gene's germline CDR1 is SGDLS and CDR2 YYNGEE. The CDR3 protein is CASSAGMSSGNTIYF. In DNA, the CDR3 is TGTGCCAGCAGCGCCGGAATGAGCTCTGGAAACACCATATATTTT.